This T cell receptor beta chain was profiled in a study of cytomegalovirus exposure and HLA in healthy donors. Background on the study: Tens of millions of unique TCRs from HLA-typed donors were held in an early release of data. Study-level results: A later analysis linked a missense variant in DCLRE1C to the trimming of TCR beta V and J genes. Published work reported that the classifier diagnosed cytomegalovirus status with high specificity and sensitivity. Among TCR beta chains of equal frequency, HLA-associated ones were more clonally expanded in a later analysis.

Concerning this clone: The antigen is unknown.

The length of the CDR3 is 11 residues. Germline values: CDR1 MNHNS, CDR2 SASEGT. V lost 6 bases and J lost 3, with 5 bases in between. 60 Vbeta and 13 Jbeta primers were used in PCR. Using immunoSEQ multiplex PCR, the repertoire was profiled, and TCRdb retains in-frame clones only, with some absent. The table includes about 90,000 clones, approximately 84% detected once. The sequence came from a man younger than 35 in good health and CMV-seronegative. The specimen sequenced was PBMCs. The V and J genes are TRBV6-1 and TRBJ2-5, with D hard to call. CDR3 nucleotides: TGTGCCAGCAGCCCAGAAGAGACCCAGTACTTC. Protein sequence: CASSPEETQYF.